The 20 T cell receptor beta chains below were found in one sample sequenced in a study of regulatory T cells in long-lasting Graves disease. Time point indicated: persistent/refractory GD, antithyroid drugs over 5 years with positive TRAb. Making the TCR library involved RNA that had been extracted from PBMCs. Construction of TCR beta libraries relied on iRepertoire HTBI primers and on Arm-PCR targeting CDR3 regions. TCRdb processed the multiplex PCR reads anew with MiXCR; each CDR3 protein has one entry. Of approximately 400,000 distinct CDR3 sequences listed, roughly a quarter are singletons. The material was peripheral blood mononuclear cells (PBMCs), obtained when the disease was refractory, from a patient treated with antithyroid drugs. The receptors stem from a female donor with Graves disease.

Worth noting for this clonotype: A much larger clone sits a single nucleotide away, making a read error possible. As DNA, the CDR3 is TGTGCCCGGAGAAGGGCAGGGCGCGCGAGGGAGCAGTACTTC. It specifies CARRRAGRAREQYF. The V call is TRBV30, the J call TRBJ2-7; maybe TRBD1 (5 bases). The CDR3 runs 14 residues. CDR1 is GTSNPN and CDR2 is SVGIG in the germline V gene (reference sequence).

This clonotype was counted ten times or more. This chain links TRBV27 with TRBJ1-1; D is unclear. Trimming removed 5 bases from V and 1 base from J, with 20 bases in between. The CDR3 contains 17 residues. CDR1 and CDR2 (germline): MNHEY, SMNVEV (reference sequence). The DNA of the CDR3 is TGTGCCAGCAGTCCAGCAGAGAGACAACGGGCGAACACTGAAGCTTTCTTT. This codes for CASSPAERQRANTEAFF.

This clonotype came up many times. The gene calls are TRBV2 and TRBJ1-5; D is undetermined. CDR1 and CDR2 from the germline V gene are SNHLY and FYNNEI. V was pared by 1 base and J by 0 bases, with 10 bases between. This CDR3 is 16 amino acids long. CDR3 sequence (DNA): TGTGCCAGCAGTGAAGAGGGAAAAGGTAGCAATCAGCCCCAGCATTTT. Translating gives CASSEEGKGSNQPQHF.

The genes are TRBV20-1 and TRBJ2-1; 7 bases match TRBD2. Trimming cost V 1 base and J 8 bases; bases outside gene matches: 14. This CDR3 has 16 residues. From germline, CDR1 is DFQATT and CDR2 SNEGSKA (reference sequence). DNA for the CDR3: TGCAGTGCTAGAGCCCCGCTAGCGGTGGCAGGCGATGAGCAGTTCTTC. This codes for CSARAPLAVAGDEQFF.

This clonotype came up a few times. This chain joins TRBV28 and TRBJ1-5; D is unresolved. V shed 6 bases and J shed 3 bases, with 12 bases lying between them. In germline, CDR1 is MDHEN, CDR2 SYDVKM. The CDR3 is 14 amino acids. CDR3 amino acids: CASSPVRYNQPQHF. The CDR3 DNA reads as TGTGCCAGCAGCCCCGTTCGGTACAATCAGCCCCAGCATTTT.

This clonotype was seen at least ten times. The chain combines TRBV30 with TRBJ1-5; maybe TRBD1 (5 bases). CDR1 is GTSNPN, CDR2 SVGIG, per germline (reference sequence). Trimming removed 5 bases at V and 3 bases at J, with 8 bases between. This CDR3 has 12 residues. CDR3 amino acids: CAWDSYNQPQHF. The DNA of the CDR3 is TGTGCCTGGGACAGCTACAATCAGCCCCAGCATTTT.

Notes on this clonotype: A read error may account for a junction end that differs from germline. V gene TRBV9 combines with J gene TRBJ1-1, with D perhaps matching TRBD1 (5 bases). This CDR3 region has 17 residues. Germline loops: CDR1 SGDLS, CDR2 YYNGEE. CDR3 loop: CAGSVEHRGEGGTEAFF. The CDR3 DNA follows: TGTGCCGGCAGCGTAGAACATAGGGGTGAGGGAGGCACTGAAGCTTTCTTT.

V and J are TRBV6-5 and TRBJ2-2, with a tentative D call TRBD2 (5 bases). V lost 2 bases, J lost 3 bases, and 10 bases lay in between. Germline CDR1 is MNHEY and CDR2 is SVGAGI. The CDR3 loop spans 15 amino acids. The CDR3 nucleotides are TGTGCCAGCAGTTACATGGGGAGCCACACCGGGGAGCTGTTTTTT. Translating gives CASSYMGSHTGELFF.

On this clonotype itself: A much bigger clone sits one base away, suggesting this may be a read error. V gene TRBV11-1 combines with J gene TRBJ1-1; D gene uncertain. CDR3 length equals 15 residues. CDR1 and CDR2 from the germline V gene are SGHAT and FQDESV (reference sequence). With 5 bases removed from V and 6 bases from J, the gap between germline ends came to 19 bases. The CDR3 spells CASSDLNAKRAEAFF. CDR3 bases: TGTGCCAGCAGCGACCTGAACGCGAAAAGAGCTGAAGCTTTCTTT.

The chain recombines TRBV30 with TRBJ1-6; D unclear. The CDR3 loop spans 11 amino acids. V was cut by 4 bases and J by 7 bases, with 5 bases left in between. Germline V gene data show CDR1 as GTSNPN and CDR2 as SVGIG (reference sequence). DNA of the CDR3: TGTGCCTGGAATCGGAATTCACCCCTCCACTTT. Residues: CAWNRNSPLHF.

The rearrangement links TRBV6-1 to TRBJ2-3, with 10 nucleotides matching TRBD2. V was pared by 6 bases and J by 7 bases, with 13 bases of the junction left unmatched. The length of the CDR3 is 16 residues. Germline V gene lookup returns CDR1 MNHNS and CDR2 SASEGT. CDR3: CASRIRTSGRGYTQYF. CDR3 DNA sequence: TGTGCCAGCAGGATTCGGACTAGCGGAAGGGGTTATACGCAGTATTTT.

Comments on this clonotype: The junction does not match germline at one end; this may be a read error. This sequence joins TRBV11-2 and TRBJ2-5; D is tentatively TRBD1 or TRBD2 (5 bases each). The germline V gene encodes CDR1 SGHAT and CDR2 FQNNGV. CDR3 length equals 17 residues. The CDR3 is CASSQDLGRGSQETQYF. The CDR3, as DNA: TGCGCCAGCAGCCAAGATTTGGGGCGAGGGAGCCAAGAGACCCAGTACTTC.

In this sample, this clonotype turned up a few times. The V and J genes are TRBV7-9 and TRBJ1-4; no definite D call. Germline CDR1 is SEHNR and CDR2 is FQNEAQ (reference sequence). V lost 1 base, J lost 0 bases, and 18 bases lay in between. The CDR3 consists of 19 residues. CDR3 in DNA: TGTGCCAGCAGCTTAGTTGGTGGGCAGCTCCTAGCAACTAATGAAAAACTGTTTTTT. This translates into CASSLVGGQLLATNEKLFF. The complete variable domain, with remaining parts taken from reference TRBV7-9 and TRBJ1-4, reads DTGVSQNPRHKITKRGQNVTFRCDPISEHNRLYWYRQTLGQGPEFLTYFQNEAQLEKSRLLSDRFSAERPKGSFSTLEIQRTEQGDSAMYLCASSLVGGQLLATNEKLFFGSGTQLSVL.

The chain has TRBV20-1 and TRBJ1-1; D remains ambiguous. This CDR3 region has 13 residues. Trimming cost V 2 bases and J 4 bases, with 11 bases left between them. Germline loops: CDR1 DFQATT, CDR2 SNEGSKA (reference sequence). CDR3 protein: CSARLTLSTEAFF. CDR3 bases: TGCAGTGCTAGACTTACCCTGAGCACTGAAGCTTTCTTT.

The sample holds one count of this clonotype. The chain's CDR3 is CASKMGAGIIQPQHF. In nucleotides, the CDR3 is TGTGCCAGCAAAATGGGGGCAGGAATCATTCAGCCCCAGCATTTT. The V call is TRBV27, the J call TRBJ1-5; a weak D match, TRBD1 (6 bases). The germline CDR1 and CDR2 sequences are MNHEY and SMNVEV (reference sequence). The CDR3 spans 15 residues. V lost 7 bases, J lost 6 bases, and 19 bases lay in between.

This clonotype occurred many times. The CDR3, as DNA: TGTGCCAGCAGCCCGGGACTAGCGGGAGGGATAGCCAAAAACATTCAGTACTTC. Translated, it gives CASSPGLAGGIAKNIQYF. This chain connects TRBV12-3 or TRBV12-4 to TRBJ2-4; 16 nucleotides align to TRBD2. Trimming took 6 bases from V and 0 from J; bases not matched to a gene: 5. The CDR3 totals 18 residues.

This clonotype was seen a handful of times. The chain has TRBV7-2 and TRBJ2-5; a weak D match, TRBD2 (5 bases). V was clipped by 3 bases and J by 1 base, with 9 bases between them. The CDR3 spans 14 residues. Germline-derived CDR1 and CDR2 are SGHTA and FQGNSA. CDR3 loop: CASSFREIQETQYF. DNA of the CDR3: TGTGCCAGCAGCTTCCGGGAAATCCAAGAGACCCAGTACTTC.

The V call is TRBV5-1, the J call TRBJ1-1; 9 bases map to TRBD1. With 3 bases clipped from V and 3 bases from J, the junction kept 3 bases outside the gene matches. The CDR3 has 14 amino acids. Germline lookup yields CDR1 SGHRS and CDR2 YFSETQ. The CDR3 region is CASSWTGDDTEAFF. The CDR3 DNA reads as TGCGCCAGCAGCTGGACAGGGGATGACACTGAAGCTTTCTTT.

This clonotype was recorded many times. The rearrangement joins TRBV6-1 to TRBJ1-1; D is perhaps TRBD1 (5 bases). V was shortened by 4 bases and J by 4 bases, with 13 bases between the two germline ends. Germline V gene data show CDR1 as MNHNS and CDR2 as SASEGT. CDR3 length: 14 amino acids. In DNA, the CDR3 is TGTGCCAGCAGTGTATCTCCCAGGGTCACTGAAGCTTTCTTT. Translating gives CASSVSPRVTEAFF.

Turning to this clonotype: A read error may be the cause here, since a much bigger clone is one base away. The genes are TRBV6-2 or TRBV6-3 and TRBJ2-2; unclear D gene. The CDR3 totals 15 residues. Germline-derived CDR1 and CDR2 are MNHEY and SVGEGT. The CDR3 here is CTSSYSLANTGELFF. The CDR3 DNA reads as TGTACCAGCAGTTACTCTTTGGCGAACACCGGGGAGCTGTTTTTT.